The following is a T cell receptor beta chain sequence with its context. Its matching antigen is unknown. At one end the junction does not follow the germline gene, possibly because of a read error. This sample is drawn from a study of T cells in Graves' hyperthyroidism and ophthalmopathy. Whole-study results and caveats: A model built on 13 V-J features separated ophthalmopathy from stable hyperthyroidism.

Amplified regions were TCR beta CDR3 sequences from RNA transcripts. Using the HTBI primer set, a first-round RT-PCR was run on the TCR CDR3. TCRdb re-called the multiplex PCR reads through MiXCR, storing one row per CDR3 protein. The sample consists of 600,000 or so distinct CDR3 sequences, around 45% of them appearing once. Sequenced material: peripheral blood or thyroid tissue (not recorded which). This receptor was taken from a woman aged 18-30 years with Graves' hyperthyroidism.

The DNA for the CDR3 is TGCAGCGCTAGTCCCGGACAGGGGACTGAAAAACTGTTTTTT. Amino acid sequence: CSASPGQGTEKLFF. V usage is TRBV20-1 and J usage is TRBJ1-4; 9 bases agree with TRBD1. CDR3 length: 14 amino acids. Germline lookup yields CDR1 DFQATT and CDR2 SNEGSKA (reference sequence).